These T cell receptor beta chains were read from a single sample in a study of T cells in Graves' hyperthyroidism and ophthalmopathy. One entry per CDR3 protein results from TCRdb running MiXCR on the multiplex PCR reads. The table lists fewer than 350,000 distinct CDR3 sequences, less than 15% of them singletons. The sequenced material came from blood. Receptors originate from a woman in her 30s with Graves' hyperthyroidism that later progressed to Graves' ophthalmopathy. Each CDR3 is given with its conserved first and last residue.

v_call	j_call	cdr3_aa
TRBV27	TRBJ2-1	CASRLAGLGEQFF
TRBV30	TRBJ1-2	CAWSRQDRGPNYGYTF
TRBV7-9	TRBJ2-7	CASSPEGSGRSYEQYF
TRBV2	TRBJ2-2	CASSEDRLRTGELFF
TRBV10-3	TRBJ2-3	CAIRDPPSGSYSDTQYF
TRBV12-3/TRBV12-4	TRBJ1-6	CASRGQDNSPLHF
TRBV6-6	TRBJ2-1	CASSYRSRAYNEQFF
TRBV6-1	TRBJ2-5	CASSRAALQETQYF
TRBV11-1	TRBJ2-3	CASRPDRGLTDTQYF
TRBV6-2/TRBV6-3	TRBJ1-2	CASEGTGDLHGYTF
TRBV13	TRBJ2-3	CASSLHRGLDTQYF
TRBV19	TRBJ2-1	CASTETPGSYNEQFF
TRBV10-2	TRBJ2-3	CASSETSGRTDTQYF
TRBV5-1	TRBJ2-7	CASSLEGFEQYF
TRBV7-3	TRBJ2-5	CASSLSGLAAQETQYF
TRBV6-1	TRBJ1-1	CASRGPGLAAFF
TRBV10-3	TRBJ1-5	CASQGTRDQPQHF
TRBV7-2	TRBJ1-2	CASSIDRGQDYGYTF
TRBV3-1	TRBJ1-2	CASSHLPGQGLGYTF
TRBV12-3/TRBV12-4	TRBJ2-2	CASSPSAGELFF
TRBV9	TRBJ2-6	CASSLLSGANVLTF
TRBV28	TRBJ2-7	CASSPLPVPPYEQYF
TRBV20-1	TRBJ2-2	CSATPGGRRSTGELFF
TRBV2	TRBJ1-4	CTSSVDRMNEKLFF
TRBV27	TRBJ2-7	CASSLSAGSGSYEQYF
TRBV6-2/TRBV6-3	TRBJ2-1	CAAWGTSGYNEQFF